This is a list of T cell receptor beta chains from one sample in a study of T-cell memory formation after mild COVID-19. TCRdb analysed the 5' RACE reads with MiXCR anew, one entry per CDR3 protein. Of around 420,000 distinct CDR3 sequences in the sample, about 24% are singletons; the top ten hold roughly 9.7%. Source material: PBMCs or a T cell subset sorted from them (not recorded which). These receptor sequences come from an adult woman who had mild COVID-19 (a few samples of this study predate the infection). Cell type and time point are not known. Both conserved end residues are part of each CDR3. Fields, in order: V gene, D gene, clone size, J gene, CDR3 protein, CDR3 DNA. D genes are given only for firm matches. The listing skips clone size in some rows; elsewhere it reads once, few, many or a size class.

TRBV3-1	TRBD2	.	TRBJ2-7	CASSQSPGGINEQYF	TGTGCCAGCAGCCAATCGCCGGGGGGGATCAACGAGCAGTACTTC
TRBV12-3/TRBV12-4	.	.	TRBJ2-2	CASRGWGPPGSTGELFF	TGTGCCAGCAGGGGGTGGGGACCCCCAGGTAGCACCGGGGAGCTGTTTTTT
TRBV5-1	.	.	TRBJ2-3	CASSPGDRAADTQYF	TGCGCCAGCAGCCCGGGGGACCGCGCAGCAGATACGCAGTATTTT
TRBV5-1	TRBD1	few	TRBJ1-1	CASSPGQGPLNTEAFF	TGCGCCAGCAGCCCCGGACAGGGCCCCTTGAACACTGAAGCTTTCTTT
TRBV18	TRBD1	.	TRBJ1-4	CASSPAQGALWKVAVGEKLFF	TGTGCCAGCTCACCAGCCCAGGGGGCACTTTGGAAGGTCGCGGTCGGTGAAAAACTGTTTTTT
TRBV29-1	.	few	TRBJ2-3	CSSTPGRDTDTQYF	TGCAGCTCGACTCCGGGACGGGACACAGATACGCAGTATTTT
TRBV5-5	.	.	TRBJ2-3	CASSPPREADTQYF	TGTGCCAGCAGCCCCCCCAGGGAGGCAGATACGCAGTATTTT
TRBV20-1	TRBD2	few	TRBJ2-7	CSARDPSGSSYEQYF	TGCAGTGCTAGAGACCCTAGCGGGAGCTCCTACGAGCAGTACTTC
TRBV6-2/TRBV6-3	.	few	TRBJ1-4	CASSYSTADPRKLFF	TGTGCCAGCAGTTACAGTACAGCCGACCCGCGAAAACTGTTTTTT
TRBV7-9	TRBD1	few	TRBJ2-7	CASSSGTGLDEQYF	TGTGCCAGCAGCTCCGGGACAGGGTTAGACGAGCAGTACTTC
TRBV3-2	.	many	TRBJ2-4	CASSQDPTELPKNIQYF	TGTGCCAGCAGCCAAGATCCGACAGAGCTCCCCAAAAACATTCAGTACTTC
TRBV7-9	TRBD2	.	TRBJ2-1	CASSLALAGGHEQFF	TGTGCCAGCAGCTTAGCGCTGGCGGGGGGGCATGAGCAGTTCTTC
TRBV5-1	.	few	TRBJ2-1	CASSPGPPNEQFF	TGCGCCAGCAGCCCGGGACCTCCCAATGAGCAGTTCTTC
TRBV4-2	.	few	TRBJ2-7	CASSQGFSGSYEQYF	TGTGCCAGCAGCCAAGGGTTTAGCGGCTCCTACGAGCAGTACTTC
TRBV11-1	TRBD2	.	TRBJ2-5	CASSRSSGAYQETQYF	TGTGCCAGCAGCCGTTCTAGCGGGGCTTACCAAGAGACCCAGTACTTC
TRBV6-6	.	many	TRBJ2-7	CASSMEGPLSYEQYF	TGTGCCAGCAGTATGGAGGGGCCCCTTTCCTACGAGCAGTACTTC
TRBV20-1	.	.	TRBJ2-5	CSARGTEKETQYF	TGCAGTGCTAGAGGGACAGAAAAAGAGACCCAGTACTTC
TRBV4-2	.	few	TRBJ2-5	CASSQDLNSGETQYF	TGTGCCAGCAGCCAAGATTTGAATAGTGGGGAGACCCAGTACTTC
TRBV7-8	TRBD2	.	TRBJ2-7	CASSPTSGSRYEQYF	TGTGCCAGCAGCCCCACCAGCGGGAGCAGGTACGAGCAGTACTTC
TRBV2	TRBD1	.	TRBJ2-7	CASSEGQLASYEQYF	TGTGCCAGCAGTGAGGGACAGCTGGCCTCCTACGAGCAGTACTTC